The TCR beta chain under discussion was sequenced for a study of CD8+ T cells in alopecia areata. Turning to the study itself: Each of the treated patients was given oral tofacitinib, 5 to 10 mg twice daily, for moderate-to-severe alopecia areata.

TCR sequencing used cDNA made by reverse transcription of extracted RNA. Libraries were prepared by immunoSEQ multiplex PCR; TCRdb keeps only in-frame clonotypes and omits some of them. The sample has about 110,000 clones, around 84% seen once; the top ten hold around a quarter. The treatment was: oral pan-JAK inhibitor, 5-10 mg twice daily. Specimens obtained from alopecia areata patients comprised lesional scalp punch biopsies and peripheral blood. The germline V gene encodes CDR1 SGDLS and CDR2 YYNGEE. Deletions cut 4 bases from V and 0 bases from J, with 21 bases between. The CDR3 runs to 18 residues. A note on this clone: The target antigen is unknown.

Study-wide findings and caveats: In scalp samples, resident alphabeta T cells of normal skin are also sequenced. Many expanded lesional clones persisted in scalp and blood during tofacitinib treatment.

Here the sequenced sample was CD8+ T cells sorted from blood, taken at week 24, from a patient treated with tofacitinib. This receptor was obtained from a human donor with alopecia areata. The chain combines TRBV9 with TRBJ2-3, with D possibly matching TRBD2 (6 bases). The CDR3 region is CASSPVTGGTASTDTQYF. The CDR3 region has the DNA TGTGCCAGCAGCCCTGTTACTGGGGGGACGGCTAGCACAGATACGCAGTATTTT.